The clone carrying this T cell receptor (beta chain) was seen a handful of times. Its antigen is unknown. The record originates from a study of cytomegalovirus exposure and HLA in healthy donors. Study-wide findings and caveats: Further analysis, carried out later, found HLA-associated TCR beta chains more clonally expanded than equally common other chains. HLA-A and HLA-B allele assignments for most subjects were reportedly predicted accurately using TCR beta sequences. An analysis that came later showed most CMV-associated TCR beta chains appearing HLA-restricted. Cytomegalovirus-associated status was assigned to approximately 160 TCR beta chains.

PCR used 60 Vbeta primers and 13 Jbeta primers. Measured with immunoSEQ multiplex PCR; TCRdb has only the in-frame clones, and not every one. Here the sample spans fewer than 200,000 clones, approximately 80% being singletons. This CDR3 has 15 amino acids. Germline CDR1 reads MNHEY; CDR2 reads SVGAGI. The V gene end was trimmed by 6 bases and the J gene end by 4 bases; junction bases not matched to a gene: 6. This sequence originates from a woman aged 18-29 years in good health and CMV-seronegative. The V call is TRBV6-5, the J call TRBJ1-1, with TRBD1 matching over 12 bases. The sample consisted of PBMCs. The DNA of the CDR3 is TGTGCCAGCAGGGGACAGGGGGCTGGTAGCACTGAAGCTTTCTTT. Encoded protein: CASRGQGAGSTEAFF.